Included here is one T cell receptor (beta chain) sequence, with context. The data were produced by immunoSEQ multiplex PCR, yet TCRdb's version contains in-frame clones alone and is incomplete. The table lists around 34,000 clones, 73% of them singletons. The length of the CDR3 is 15 residues. V dropped 1 base and J dropped 4 bases, with 13 bases sitting between them. Germline CDR1 is SGHTA and CDR2 is FQGNSA. Input was about 616 ng to 6,500 ng of genomic DNA from tumor or blood. The data were obtained in a study of T cells in tumors after PD-1 blockade. As for the study in general: During anti-PD-1 treatment, some patients continued daily vismodegib 150 mg.

This specimen consisted of PBMCs, obtained after anti-PD-1 treatment. The chain has TRBV7-2 and TRBJ1-2, with a possible D match to TRBD1 (6 bases). The receptor was isolated from a human donor with basal cell carcinoma. CDR3 nucleotide sequence: TGTGCCAGCAGCTTAGGGGCAGGGGTGGCCTATGGCTACACCTTC. Amino acids: CASSLGAGVAYGYTF. Full variable domain (remainder filled in from reference TRBV7-2 and TRBJ1-2): GAGVSQSPSNKVTEKGKDVELRCDPISGHTALYWYRQSLGQGLEFLIYFQGNSAPDKSGLPSDRFSAERTGGSVSTLTIQRTQQEDSAVYLCASSLGAGVAYGYTFGSGTRLTVV.